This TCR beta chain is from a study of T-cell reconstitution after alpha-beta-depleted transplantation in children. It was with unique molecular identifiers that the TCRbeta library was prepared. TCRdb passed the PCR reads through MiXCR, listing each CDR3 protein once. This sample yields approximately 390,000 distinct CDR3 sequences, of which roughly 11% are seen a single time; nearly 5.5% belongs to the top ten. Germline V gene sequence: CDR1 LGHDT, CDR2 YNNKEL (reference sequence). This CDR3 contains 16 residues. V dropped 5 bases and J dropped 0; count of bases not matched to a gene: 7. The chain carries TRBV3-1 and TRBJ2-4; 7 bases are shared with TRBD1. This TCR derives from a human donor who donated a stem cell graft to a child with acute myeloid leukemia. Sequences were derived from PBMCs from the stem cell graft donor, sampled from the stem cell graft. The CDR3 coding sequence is TGTGCCAGCAGCACGACAGGGTCGATAGCCAAAAACATTCAGTACTTC. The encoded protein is CASSTTGSIAKNIQYF.